These 30 T cell receptor beta chains were all obtained from the same sample, sequenced in a study of identical twins. TCRdb re-analysed the 5' RACE reads in MiXCR, keeping a single row per CDR3 protein. The sample records under 300,000 distinct CDR3 sequences, 9.5% to 15% being singletons. The sample was also reused in another study, on yellow fever vaccine responses in identical twins.

Sample: memory (CD45RO+) T cells sorted from blood. The receptor source for this set is a woman under 30 in good health.

Concerning this clonotype: Sequence at one end of the junction differs from germline and may be a read error. The chain carries TRBV12-3 or TRBV12-4 and TRBJ2-4, with 8 nucleotides matching TRBD1. CDR3 length: 18 amino acids. The CDR3 region is CACSPPLAGGFSKNIQYF. The CDR3 coding sequence is TGTGCCTGCAGTCCGCCCCTAGCAGGGGGCTTTTCCAAAAACATTCAGTACTTC.

This clonotype turned up a few times. CDR3 in DNA: TGTGCCAGCAGCACCAGCTCTAGCGGGAGCACAGATACGCAGTATTTT. It codes for CASSTSSSGSTDTQYF. The chain links TRBV7-2 to TRBJ2-3; 8 nucleotides agree with TRBD2. The junction had 7 bases not matched to a gene; V was cut back by 5 bases and J by 0 bases. CDR3 size: 16 residues. Germline CDR1 SGHTA, CDR2 FQGNSA.

This clonotype appeared a few times. This chain connects TRBV10-2 to TRBJ2-7, with D possibly being TRBD1 (5 bases). CDR1 and CDR2 from the germline V gene are WSHSY and SAAADI. Trimming left V 0 bases short and J 0 bases short, with 9 bases between. This CDR3 comprises 15 residues. The CDR3 is CASSESDRTSYEQYF. The CDR3, as DNA: TGCGCCAGCAGTGAGTCCGACAGAACCTCCTACGAGCAGTACTTC.

This rearrangement joins TRBV5-1 to TRBJ2-7; 9 nucleotides agree with TRBD2. Germline V lookup: CDR1 SGHRS, CDR2 YFSETQ. This CDR3 has 16 residues. The V gene end was trimmed by 4 bases and the J gene end by 3 bases; junction bases not matched to a gene: 11. The CDR3 DNA reads as TGCGCCAGCAGCCGCGGGGTAGCGGGAGTTGGCTACGAGCAGTACTTC. Protein sequence: CASSRGVAGVGYEQYF.

This clonotype appeared a few times. The V gene is TRBV7-8, the J gene TRBJ2-3, with 7 bases fitting TRBD1. CDR3 length equals 15 residues. Trimming at V came to 5 bases and at J to 1 base, leaving 6 bases not matched to a gene. The germline V gene encodes CDR1 SGHVS and CDR2 FQNEAQ. The CDR3 is CASSNRDSRTDTQYF. CDR3 nucleotide sequence: TGTGCCAGCAGCAACCGGGACAGCCGCACAGATACGCAGTATTTT.

This chain links TRBV5-5 with TRBJ2-1, with 10 positions matching TRBD1. Trimming at V came to 4 bases and at J to 7 bases, leaving 8 bases not matched to a gene. The CDR3 loop spans 15 amino acids. Germline V gene sequence: CDR1 SGHKS, CDR2 YYEKEE (reference sequence). CDR3 nucleotide sequence: TGTGCCAGCAGCGCGGGACAGGGGTTCCCAAATGAGCAGTTCTTC. The encoded protein is CASSAGQGFPNEQFF.

The chain joins TRBV12-3 or TRBV12-4 to TRBJ1-3; D unclear. V shed 8 bases and J shed 3 bases, with 17 bases lying between them. The CDR3 is 15 residues long. The CDR3, as DNA: TGTGCCAGCGCCTTCGATGGAATCAGTGGAAACACCATATATTTT. Residues: CASAFDGISGNTIYF.

The rearrangement uses TRBV20-1 and TRBJ2-3; 7 bases map to TRBD1. Germline V lookup: CDR1 DFQATT, CDR2 SNEGSKA (reference sequence). The CDR3 totals 13 residues. With 8 bases clipped from V and 2 bases from J, the junction kept 7 bases outside the gene matches. Here the CDR3 reads CSPRTGATDTQYF. The CDR3 DNA reads TGCAGTCCCCGGACAGGAGCCACAGATACGCAGTATTTT.

This clonotype showed up many times. V and J are TRBV7-9 and TRBJ1-1; TRBD1 agrees at 9 bases. Trimming took 3 bases from V and 6 from J; bases not matched to a gene: 5. Germline CDR1 SEHNR, CDR2 FQNEAQ (reference sequence). This CDR3 contains 14 residues. Written as DNA, the CDR3 is TGTGCCAGCAGCTTGGGACAGGGACGCGCTGAAGCTTTCTTT. The encoded protein is CASSLGQGRAEAFF. Full variable domain (missing parts from reference TRBV7-9 and TRBJ1-1): DTGVSQNPRHKITKRGQNVTFRCDPISEHNRLYWYRQTLGQGPEFLTYFQNEAQLEKSRLLSDRFSAERPKGSFSTLEIQRTEQGDSAMYLCASSLGQGRAEAFFGQGTRLTVV.

The gene calls are TRBV6-2 or TRBV6-3 and TRBJ2-1; 8 nucleotides agree with TRBD2. The CDR3 covers 16 residues. With 5 bases clipped from V and 6 bases from J, the junction kept 12 bases outside the gene matches. Germline-derived CDR1 and CDR2 are MNHEY and SVGEGT. The DNA of the CDR3 is TGTGCCAGCAGTCTAGAGGGAGCGGGAGTCCTCAATGAGCAGTTCTTC. It translates to CASSLEGAGVLNEQFF.

This clonotype was counted only a few times. The genes are TRBV7-3 and TRBJ2-7; unclear D gene. CDR1 and CDR2 from the germline V gene are SGHTA and FQGTGA. The length of the CDR3 is 11 residues. V was shortened by 5 bases and J by 9 bases, with 11 bases between the two germline ends. CDR3 sequence (DNA): TGTGCCAGCAGCCCCGTTTATGGGCAGTACTTC. This encodes CASSPVYGQYF.

This clonotype was recorded at least ten times. The chain recombines TRBV7-8 with TRBJ1-2, with TRBD1 as a possible D gene (6 bases). The CDR3 totals 14 residues. Germline V gives CDR1 SGHVS, CDR2 FQNEAQ. Between the trimmed V and J ends, which lost 5 bases and 4 bases, there was a span of 14 bases. The CDR3 DNA reads TGTGCCAGCAGCCCGCTGACAGGAGGCTATGGCTACACCTTC. Translating it yields CASSPLTGGYGYTF. Supplemented by reference TRBV7-8 and TRBJ1-2, the full variable domain reads GAGVSQSPRYKVAKRGQDVALRCDPISGHVSLFWYQQALGQGPEFLTYFQNEAQLDKSGLPSDRFFAERPEGSVSTLKIQRTQQEDSAVYLCASSPLTGGYGYTFGSGTRLTVV.

This clonotype has a count of ten or more. The rearrangement uses TRBV29-1 and TRBJ1-2; 7 positions match TRBD1. J was trimmed by 6 bases and V by 7 bases; bases with no gene match: 5. Germline CDR1 is SQVTM and CDR2 is ANQGSEA. This CDR3 has 11 residues. The CDR3 bases are TGCAGCGACGACAGGGAGGATGGCTACACCTTC. Translating gives CSDDREDGYTF.

The sample holds a few counts of this clonotype. The V and J genes are TRBV7-2 and TRBJ1-2; no firm D call. V was shortened by 5 bases and J by 5 bases, with 9 bases between the two germline ends. Germline V lookup: CDR1 SGHTA, CDR2 FQGNSA. The CDR3 contains 12 residues. The CDR3 DNA reads as TGTGCCAGCAGCGCGACGGAGTATGGCTACACCTTC. Protein sequence: CASSATEYGYTF. Variable domain in full (rest from reference TRBV7-2 and TRBJ1-2): GAGVSQSPSNKVTEKGKDVELRCDPISGHTALYWYRQSLGQGLEFLIYFQGNSAPDKSGLPSDRFSAERTGGSVSTLTIQRTQQEDSAVYLCASSATEYGYTFGSGTRLTVV.

To note about this clonotype: One junction end does not reproduce the germline sequence, and a read error may be involved. V and J are TRBV7-7 and TRBJ2-7; D could derive from TRBD1 or TRBD2 (6 bases each). CDR1 and CDR2 (germline): SSHAT, FNYEAQ (reference sequence). The CDR3 is made up of 16 amino acids. The CDR3 DNA is TGTGCTAGCAGCTTATCGGGGGCAGGCCGGACCTACGAGCAGTACTTC. Translated, it gives CASSLSGAGRTYEQYF.

The chain couples TRBV5-1 to TRBJ2-5; D call uncertain. V was shortened by 0 bases and J by 0 bases, with 6 bases between the two germline ends. Germline CDR1 SGHRS, CDR2 YFSETQ. CDR3 length: 14 residues. In nucleotides, the CDR3 is TGCGCCAGCAGCTTGGCCCGCAACCAAGAGACCCAGTACTTC. Translating gives CASSLARNQETQYF.

This clonotype was seen repeatedly, ten times or more. This chain joins TRBV5-5 and TRBJ2-1, with 14 bases matching TRBD2. Germline CDR1 is SGHKS and CDR2 is YYEKEE (reference sequence). This CDR3 comprises 15 residues. V gave up 4 bases and J gave up 3 bases; unmatched junction bases: 0. CDR3: CASSGLAGGYNEQFF. CDR3 DNA: TGTGCCAGCAGCGGACTAGCGGGAGGCTACAATGAGCAGTTCTTC.

V gene TRBV6-5 combines with J gene TRBJ1-1; D may be TRBD1 (6 bases). Germline lookup yields CDR1 MNHEY and CDR2 SVGAGI. This CDR3 region has 14 residues. V was shortened by 0 bases and J by 11 bases, with 16 bases between the two germline ends. CDR3 residues: CASSYSSGGAGAFF. CDR3 coding DNA: TGTGCCAGCAGTTACTCGTCGGGGGGCGCTGGGGCTTTCTTT.

This clonotype was counted at least ten times. This chain uses TRBV11-3 with TRBJ1-1; D is unclear. Trimming removed 6 bases from V and 0 bases from J, with 8 bases in between. The germline V gene encodes CDR1 SGHNT and CDR2 YENEEA. The CDR3 consists of 13 residues. The CDR3 reads CASSYQVNTEAFF. The CDR3, as DNA: TGTGCCAGCAGTTATCAGGTGAACACTGAAGCTTTCTTT.

The chain has TRBV3-1 and TRBJ2-7, with D perhaps TRBD2 (6 bases). This CDR3 has 13 amino acids. V was trimmed by 4 bases and J by 6 bases, leaving 13 bases between them. Germline CDR1 reads LGHDT; CDR2 reads YNNKEL (reference sequence). CDR3 nucleotides: TGTGCCAGCAGCCTCCGCAGCGGGTTCGAGCAGTACTTC. This translates into CASSLRSGFEQYF.

This clonotype was detected ten times or more. The chain employs TRBV12-3 or TRBV12-4 and TRBJ1-2; 8 bases fit TRBD1. V trimming: 2 bases; J trimming: 2 bases; junction bases outside the gene matches: 1. CDR3 length equals 14 residues. CDR3 loop: CASSLQGANYGYTF. For the CDR3, the DNA is TGTGCCAGCAGTTTACAGGGGGCAAACTATGGCTACACCTTC.

This clonotype was picked up many times. This rearrangement joins TRBV20-1 to TRBJ2-1, with 9 bases that match TRBD2. With 7 bases clipped from V and 4 bases from J, the junction kept 5 bases outside the gene matches. Germline assignment: CDR1 DFQATT and CDR2 SNEGSKA (reference sequence). The CDR3 has 13 residues. The CDR3 loop reads CSVPSGDYNEQFF. DNA for the CDR3: TGCAGTGTGCCTAGCGGGGATTACAATGAGCAGTTCTTC.

There are a few counts of this clonotype. This chain links TRBV5-1 with TRBJ2-3, with 10 positions matching TRBD2. The germline V gene encodes CDR1 SGHRS and CDR2 YFSETQ. The CDR3 totals 17 residues. Trimming removed 0 bases from V and 5 bases from J; junction bases left unmatched: 9. The CDR3 DNA follows: TGCGCCAGCAGCTTGGCCGGGGCTAGCGGGGGACGAGATACGCAGTATTTT. This encodes CASSLAGASGGRDTQYF.

At least ten counts were recorded for this clonotype. V is TRBV12-3 or TRBV12-4 and J is TRBJ2-1, with a tentative D call TRBD1 (5 bases). The CDR3 has 14 residues. V shed 1 base and J shed 6 bases, with 10 bases lying between them. Written as DNA, the CDR3 is TGTGCCAGCAGTTTAGGAGACAGTCGCAATGAGCAGTTCTTC. It codes for CASSLGDSRNEQFF.

This chain connects TRBV28 to TRBJ2-1; 7 bases fit TRBD2. Germline V gene lookup returns CDR1 MDHEN and CDR2 SYDVKM. The J segment lost 7 bases and the V segment lost 7 bases, leaving 10 bases of the junction unmatched. CDR3 size: 14 residues. CDR3 DNA: TGTGCCAGCACCTTATGGGGCGGGAGAAATGAGCAGTTCTTC. It codes for CASTLWGGRNEQFF. The whole variable domain, filled in from reference TRBV28 and TRBJ2-1, reads DVKVTQSSRYLVKRTGEKVFLECVQDMDHENMFWYRQDPGLGLRLIYFSYDVKMKEKGDIPEGYSVSREKKERFSLILESASTNQTSMYLCASTLWGGRNEQFFGPGTRLTVL.

The chain employs TRBV2 and TRBJ1-1; tentative D call: TRBD1 (5 bases). Germline lookup yields CDR1 SNHLY and CDR2 FYNNEI. This CDR3 has 14 amino acids. The V and J ends lost 9 bases and 3 bases respectively, with 17 bases between them. DNA of the CDR3: TGTGCCAGGGAAGACAGACGGTGGGACACTGAAGCTTTCTTT. Translation gives CAREDRRWDTEAFF.

Note on this clonotype: A junction end diverges from the germline sequence, so it may reflect a read error. J is TRBJ2-7 and V is TRBV19; the D gene is possibly TRBD1 (6 bases). The CDR3 runs to 13 residues. CDR1 LNHDA and CDR2 SQIVND come from the germline V gene (reference sequence). CDR3 loop: CASTQGRSYEQYF. CDR3 nucleotide sequence: TGTGCTAGTACACAGGGAAGAAGCTACGAGCAGTACTTC.

This chain uses TRBV7-2 with TRBJ2-3, with D uncertain. CDR1 and CDR2 from the germline V gene are SGHTA and FQGNSA. The length of the CDR3 is 13 residues. V was pared by 5 bases and J by 11 bases, with 17 bases between. For the CDR3, the DNA is TGTGCCAGCAGCCTCGGATCGGGCAGCAGGCAGTATTTT. Amino acid sequence: CASSLGSGSRQYF.

This clonotype occurred many times. V usage is TRBV6-2 or TRBV6-3 and J usage is TRBJ2-4; D may be TRBD1 or TRBD2 (5 bases each). Germline V gene lookup returns CDR1 MNHEY and CDR2 SVGEGT. The CDR3 is made up of 14 amino acids. The V end lost 8 bases, the J end lost 0 bases, and 11 bases lay between the germline ends. The CDR3 nucleotides read TGTGCCAGCCATACCGGGACAGCCAAAAACATTCAGTACTTC. Amino acids: CASHTGTAKNIQYF.

This rearrangement joins TRBV20-1 to TRBJ2-1, with D hard to call. The CDR3 is 12 amino acids. The V end was cut by 3 bases, the J end by 5 bases, with 8 bases between. CDR1 and CDR2 (germline): DFQATT, SNEGSKA (reference sequence). The CDR3 DNA follows: TGCAGTGCTAGGCGGTTGGACAATGAGCAGTTCTTC. Protein product: CSARRLDNEQFF.